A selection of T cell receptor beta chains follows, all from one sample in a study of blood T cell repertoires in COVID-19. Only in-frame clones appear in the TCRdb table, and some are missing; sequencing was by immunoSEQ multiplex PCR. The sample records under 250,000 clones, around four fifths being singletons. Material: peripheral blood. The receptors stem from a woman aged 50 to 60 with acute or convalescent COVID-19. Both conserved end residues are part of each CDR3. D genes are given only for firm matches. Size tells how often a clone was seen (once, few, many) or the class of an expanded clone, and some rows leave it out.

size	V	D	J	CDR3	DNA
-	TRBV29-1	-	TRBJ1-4	CSAGGGVRTNEKLFF	TGCAGCGCCGGAGGTGGGGTTCGGACTAATGAAAAACTGTTTTTT
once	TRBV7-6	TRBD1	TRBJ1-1	CASSLGTGAEAFF	TGTGCCAGCAGCTTAGGGACAGGGGCTGAAGCTTTCTTT
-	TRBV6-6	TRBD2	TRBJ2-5	CASSLQGEGQETQYF	TGTGCCAGCAGCCTCCAAGGGGAGGGACAAGAGACCCAGTACTTC
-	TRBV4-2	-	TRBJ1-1	CASSPAGEGTEAFF	TGTGCCAGCAGCCCGGCGGGGGAGGGCACTGAAGCTTTCTTT
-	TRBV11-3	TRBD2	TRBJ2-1	CASSLGAGGPNEQFF	TGTGCCAGCAGCTTAGGAGCGGGAGGCCCCAATGAGCAGTTCTTC
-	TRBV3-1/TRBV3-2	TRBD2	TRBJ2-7	CASSRHQGLARGGPYEQYF	TGTGCCAGCAGCCGCCACCAGGGACTAGCGAGGGGAGGCCCCTACGAGCAGTACTTC
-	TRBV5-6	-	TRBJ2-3	CASSLGSRVGTDTQYF	TGTGCCAGCAGCTTGGGCTCCCGGGTTGGGACAGATACGCAGTATTTT
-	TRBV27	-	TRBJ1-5	CASSLVVGGNQPQHF	TGTGCCAGCAGTTTAGTGGTGGGAGGCAATCAGCCCCAGCATTTT
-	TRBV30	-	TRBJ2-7	CAWSYSYEQYF	TGTGCCTGGAGTTACTCCTACGAGCAGTACTTC
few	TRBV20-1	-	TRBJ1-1	CSASIKNTEAFF	TGCAGTGCTAGTATCAAGAACACTGAAGCTTTCTTT
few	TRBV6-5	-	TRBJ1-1	CASSSYREKTEAFF	TGTGCCAGCAGTTCTTACAGGGAAAAGACTGAAGCTTTCTTT
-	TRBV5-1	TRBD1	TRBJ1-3	CASSLTPEGAGGNTIYF	TGCGCCAGCAGCTTGACCCCAGAGGGGGCTGGTGGAAACACCATATATTTT
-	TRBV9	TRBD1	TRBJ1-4	CASSASTGGREKLFF	TGTGCCAGCAGCGCCTCGACAGGGGGCCGTGAAAAACTGTTTTTT